This T cell receptor beta chain came from a study of shared T cell receptors in the human thymus. The table came from immunoSEQ multiplex PCR; TCRdb's copy has only in-frame clones and leaves some out. The sample records 450,000 to 650,000 clones, 78% being singletons. Germline V gives CDR1 KGHSH, CDR2 LQKENI. The CDR3 length is 17 residues. Losses at the gene ends were 5 bases for V and 0 bases for J; bases not matched to a gene: 9. These data were also reused for a study on human thymus T cells. In that study: Thymic material originated from resections removed in the course of corrective heart surgery.

V is TRBV18 and J is TRBJ1-1; TRBD1 matches at 10 bases. The sequence came from a boy under three years old with a congenital heart defect. Sample: thymocytes. CDR3 DNA: TGTGCCAGCTCAGACCGGGACAGGGGCCCCATGAACACTGAAGCTTTCTTT. Its translation is CASSDRDRGPMNTEAFF.